This is a list of T cell receptor beta chains from one sample in a study of blood T cell repertoires in COVID-19. Sequenced by immunoSEQ multiplex PCR; TCRdb stores in-frame clones only, minus some. Of some 46,000 clones listed, more than 65% are singletons. The sequencing sample was made of peripheral blood. The source is an elderly man with acute or convalescent COVID-19. Each CDR3 is given with its conserved first and last residue. Each record gives: V gene, J gene, D gene, clone size, CDR3 DNA, CDR3 protein. The D gene is left open where the match is weak. The listing skips clone size in some rows; elsewhere it reads once, few, many or a size class.

>TRBV5-5|TRBJ2-7|.|few
TGTGCCAGCAGCTCTAACGGAGGGAACGAGCAGTACTTC
CASSSNGGNEQYF
>TRBV3-1/TRBV3-2|TRBJ2-5|.|.
TGTGCCAGCAGCCAACTCGGGGAGACCCAGTACTTC
CASSQLGETQYF
>TRBV28|TRBJ2-7|TRBD2|.
TGTGCCAGCAGTTTATTGTCTAGCGGGGGATTCCTCTACTACGAGCAGTACTTC
CASSLLSSGGFLYYEQYF
>TRBV5-6|TRBJ2-2|.|.
TGTGCCAGCAGCGGGGGCCGAGGCGTCACGGGCGGGGAGCTGTTTTTT
CASSGGRGVTGGELFF
>TRBV6-1|TRBJ1-2|.|.
TGTGCCAGCAGTGAACTTTTTGGCTACACCTTC
CASSELFGYTF
>TRBV5-5|TRBJ2-7|.|.
TGTGCCAGCAGCTCTCCACAGGGCTACGAGCAGTACTTC
CASSSPQGYEQYF
>TRBV28|TRBJ2-7|.|.
TGTGCCAGCAGTTTATCCCGGAGCGGGGAGCAGTACTTC
CASSLSRSGEQYF
>TRBV4-3|TRBJ2-7|.|.
TGCGCCAGCAGCCAAGAACGTCAGGTCCGTTCCTACGAGCAGTACTTC
CASSQERQVRSYEQYF
>TRBV7-2|TRBJ2-4|TRBD1|.
TGTGCCAGCAGACCCGGGACAGAGAACATTCAGTACTTC
CASRPGTENIQYF
>TRBV6-6|TRBJ1-3|.|once
TGTGCCAGCATCGAGAGGATGGCTGGAAACACCATATATTTT
CASIERMAGNTIYF